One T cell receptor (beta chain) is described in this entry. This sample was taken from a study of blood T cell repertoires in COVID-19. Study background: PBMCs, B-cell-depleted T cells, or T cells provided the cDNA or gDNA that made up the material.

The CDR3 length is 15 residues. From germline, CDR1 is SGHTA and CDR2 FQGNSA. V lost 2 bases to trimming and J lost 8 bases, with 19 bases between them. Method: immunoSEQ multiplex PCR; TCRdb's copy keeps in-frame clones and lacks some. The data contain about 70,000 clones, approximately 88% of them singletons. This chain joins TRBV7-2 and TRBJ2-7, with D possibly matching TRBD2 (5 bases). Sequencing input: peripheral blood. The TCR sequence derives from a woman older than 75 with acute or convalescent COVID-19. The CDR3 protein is CASSLKADVRLQQYF. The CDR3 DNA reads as TGTGCCAGCAGCTTAAAAGCGGACGTGAGGCTGCAGCAGTACTTC.